The rows below give T cell receptor beta chains drawn from one sample of a study of T cell clonotyping in hematopoietic cell transplantation. Only in-frame clones appear in the TCRdb table, and some are missing; sequencing was by immunoSEQ multiplex PCR. The data hold under 11,000 clones, with roughly 90% observed a single time. The sequencing here drew on peripheral blood mononuclear cells, taken before stem cell transplant. The receptors stem from a woman in her forties with acute myeloid leukemia. Some clones in this sample may be carry-over from other donors' samples. CDR3s include the opening cysteine and the closing phenylalanine or tryptophan. The D gene is left open where the match is weak. The size entry is marked missing in some rows and otherwise reads once, few, many or a size class.

TRBJ1-1 | TRBV18 | NA | TRBD1 | CASSPDYPDRGLRWDTEAFF | TGTGCCAGCTCACCAGATTACCCGGACAGGGGGCTCCGTTGGGACACTGAAGCTTTCTTT
TRBJ1-4 | TRBV25-1 | NA | TRBD1 | CASRDRETNEKLFF | TGTGCCAGCCGGGACAGGGAAACTAATGAAAAACTGTTTTTT
TRBJ2-1 | TRBV30 | NA | NA | CAWSMWKSPYNEQFF | TGTGCCTGGAGTATGTGGAAAAGCCCCTACAATGAGCAGTTCTTC
TRBJ1-1 | TRBV2 | NA | NA | CASRGEAFF | TGTGCCAGCAGGGGGGAAGCTTTCTTT
TRBJ2-3 | TRBV5-1 | NA | NA | CASSPGTSTDTQYF | TGCGCCAGCAGCCCGGGGACTAGCACAGATACGCAGTATTTT
TRBJ2-5 | TRBV5-4 | once | TRBD2 | CASSTQGTSGKETQYF | TGTGCCAGCAGCACTCAAGGGACTAGCGGGAAGGAGACCCAGTACTTC
TRBJ2-1 | TRBV4-2 | NA | NA | CASSQDGDFKSYNEQFF | TGTGCCAGCAGCCAAGATGGGGACTTTAAATCCTACAATGAGCAGTTCTTC
TRBJ1-2 | TRBV19 | NA | NA | CASSTAGISHGYTF | TGTGCCAGTAGTACCGCAGGGATTTCGCATGGCTACACCTTC
TRBJ2-7 | TRBV11-1 | NA | TRBD2 | CASSRAGGSYEQYF | TGTGCCAGCAGCCGTGCGGGAGGGTCCTACGAGCAGTACTTC
TRBJ2-1 | TRBV20-1 | NA | NA | CSAGGNEQFF | TGCAGTGCCGGCGGGAATGAGCAGTTCTTC
TRBJ2-5 | TRBV5-1 | NA | NA | CASSFFQETQYF | TGCGCCAGCAGCTTTTTCCAAGAGACCCAGTACTTC
TRBJ2-2 | TRBV15 | NA | NA | CATSRGSPTGELFF | TGTGCCACCAGCAGAGGCTCACCGACCGGGGAGCTGTTTTTT
TRBJ2-7 | TRBV5-1 | NA | TRBD2 | CASSSLGGVSYEQYF | TGCGCCAGCAGCTCATTGGGAGGGGTTTCCTACGAGCAGTACTTC
TRBJ1-2 | TRBV5-1 | NA | NA | CASSAGHDTYTF | TGCGCCAGCTCTGCGGGGCACGACACTTACACCTTC
TRBJ2-7 | TRBV19 | NA | NA | CASSIASLGSYEQYF | TGTGCCAGTAGTATAGCCAGTTTGGGGTCCTACGAGCAGTACTTC
TRBJ2-7 | TRBV29-1 | NA | TRBD2 | CSVRSGRTYEQYF | TGCAGCGTCCGTAGCGGGAGGACCTACGAGCAGTACTTC
TRBJ2-3 | TRBV21-1 | NA | NA | CASSTTRLAPSTDTQYF | TGTGCCAGCAGCACGACCAGGCTTGCGCCTAGCACAGATACGCAGTATTTT
TRBJ2-7 | TRBV4-3 | NA | NA | CASSQVQGYEQYF | TGCGCCAGCAGCCAAGTTCAGGGCTACGAGCAGTACTTC